What follows are 5 T cell receptor beta chains derived from one specimen sequenced in a study of T cell responses to AZD1222 COVID-19 vaccine. Produced via immunoSEQ multiplex PCR; TCRdb's table is partial and in-frame only. The repertoire holds about 110,000 clones, with 87% as singletons. The starting material was peripheral blood, obtained on day 0 of AZD1222 vaccination. The receptors were sampled from an adult in good health.

The chain employs TRBV4-1 and TRBJ2-5; 12 positions agree with TRBD2. The V and J ends lost 5 bases and 4 bases, in that order; junction bases with no gene match: 17. Germline CDR1 and CDR2: MGHRA and YSYEKL. The CDR3 has 19 amino acids. The CDR3 nucleotides read TGCGCCAGCAGCACATCGAGCCTCCTAGCGGGGGGGCGGGGAGAGACCCAGTACTTC. Protein product: CASSTSSLLAGGRGETQYF.

V gene TRBV28 combines with J gene TRBJ2-7, with D possibly matching TRBD2 (5 bases). The V end was cut by 0 bases, the J end by 12 bases, with 15 bases between. Germline assignment: CDR1 MDHEN and CDR2 SYDVKM. This CDR3 is 13 amino acids long. The DNA for the CDR3 is TGTGCCAGCAGTTTATGGGGGAAAACCCGGGGGTACTTC. Residues: CASSLWGKTRGYF.

The table lists this clone with a few counts. The V call is TRBV5-6, the J call TRBJ1-6, with D uncertain. CDR1 is SGHDT, CDR2 YYEEEE, per germline. The CDR3 sequence is 17 residues long. V dropped 0 bases and J dropped 3 bases, with 13 bases sitting between them. The CDR3 DNA follows: TGTGCCAGCAGCTTGGCCGGGCTGAATGACTATAATTCACCCCTCCACTTT. This gives the protein CASSLAGLNDYNSPLHF.

This clone was seen a handful of times. The chain has TRBV30 and TRBJ2-1; TRBD2 aligns across 8 bases. The V gene's germline CDR1 is GTSNPN and CDR2 SVGIG (reference sequence). The CDR3 extends over 16 amino acids. With V trimmed by 0 bases and J by 8 bases, 12 bases remained unmatched. The CDR3 here is CAWSVPWRGELDEQFF. For the CDR3, the DNA is TGTGCCTGGAGTGTACCCTGGCGGGGGGAGCTCGATGAGCAGTTCTTC.

The gene calls are TRBV2 and TRBJ2-5; D is perhaps TRBD1 (6 bases). This CDR3 comprises 12 residues. Trimming left V 5 bases short and J 4 bases short, with 8 bases between. CDR1 and CDR2 (germline): SNHLY, FYNNEI. CDR3 DNA: TGTGCCAGCAGTCAGGGGCGAGAGACCCAGTACTTC. Its protein product is CASSQGRETQYF. Full variable domain (outside the CDR3, taken from reference TRBV2 and TRBJ2-5): EPEVTQTPSHQVTQMGQEVILRCVPISNHLYFYWYRQILGQKVEFLVSFYNNEISEKSEIFDDQFSVERPDGSNFTLKIRSTKLEDSAMYFCASSQGRETQYFGPGTRLLVL.